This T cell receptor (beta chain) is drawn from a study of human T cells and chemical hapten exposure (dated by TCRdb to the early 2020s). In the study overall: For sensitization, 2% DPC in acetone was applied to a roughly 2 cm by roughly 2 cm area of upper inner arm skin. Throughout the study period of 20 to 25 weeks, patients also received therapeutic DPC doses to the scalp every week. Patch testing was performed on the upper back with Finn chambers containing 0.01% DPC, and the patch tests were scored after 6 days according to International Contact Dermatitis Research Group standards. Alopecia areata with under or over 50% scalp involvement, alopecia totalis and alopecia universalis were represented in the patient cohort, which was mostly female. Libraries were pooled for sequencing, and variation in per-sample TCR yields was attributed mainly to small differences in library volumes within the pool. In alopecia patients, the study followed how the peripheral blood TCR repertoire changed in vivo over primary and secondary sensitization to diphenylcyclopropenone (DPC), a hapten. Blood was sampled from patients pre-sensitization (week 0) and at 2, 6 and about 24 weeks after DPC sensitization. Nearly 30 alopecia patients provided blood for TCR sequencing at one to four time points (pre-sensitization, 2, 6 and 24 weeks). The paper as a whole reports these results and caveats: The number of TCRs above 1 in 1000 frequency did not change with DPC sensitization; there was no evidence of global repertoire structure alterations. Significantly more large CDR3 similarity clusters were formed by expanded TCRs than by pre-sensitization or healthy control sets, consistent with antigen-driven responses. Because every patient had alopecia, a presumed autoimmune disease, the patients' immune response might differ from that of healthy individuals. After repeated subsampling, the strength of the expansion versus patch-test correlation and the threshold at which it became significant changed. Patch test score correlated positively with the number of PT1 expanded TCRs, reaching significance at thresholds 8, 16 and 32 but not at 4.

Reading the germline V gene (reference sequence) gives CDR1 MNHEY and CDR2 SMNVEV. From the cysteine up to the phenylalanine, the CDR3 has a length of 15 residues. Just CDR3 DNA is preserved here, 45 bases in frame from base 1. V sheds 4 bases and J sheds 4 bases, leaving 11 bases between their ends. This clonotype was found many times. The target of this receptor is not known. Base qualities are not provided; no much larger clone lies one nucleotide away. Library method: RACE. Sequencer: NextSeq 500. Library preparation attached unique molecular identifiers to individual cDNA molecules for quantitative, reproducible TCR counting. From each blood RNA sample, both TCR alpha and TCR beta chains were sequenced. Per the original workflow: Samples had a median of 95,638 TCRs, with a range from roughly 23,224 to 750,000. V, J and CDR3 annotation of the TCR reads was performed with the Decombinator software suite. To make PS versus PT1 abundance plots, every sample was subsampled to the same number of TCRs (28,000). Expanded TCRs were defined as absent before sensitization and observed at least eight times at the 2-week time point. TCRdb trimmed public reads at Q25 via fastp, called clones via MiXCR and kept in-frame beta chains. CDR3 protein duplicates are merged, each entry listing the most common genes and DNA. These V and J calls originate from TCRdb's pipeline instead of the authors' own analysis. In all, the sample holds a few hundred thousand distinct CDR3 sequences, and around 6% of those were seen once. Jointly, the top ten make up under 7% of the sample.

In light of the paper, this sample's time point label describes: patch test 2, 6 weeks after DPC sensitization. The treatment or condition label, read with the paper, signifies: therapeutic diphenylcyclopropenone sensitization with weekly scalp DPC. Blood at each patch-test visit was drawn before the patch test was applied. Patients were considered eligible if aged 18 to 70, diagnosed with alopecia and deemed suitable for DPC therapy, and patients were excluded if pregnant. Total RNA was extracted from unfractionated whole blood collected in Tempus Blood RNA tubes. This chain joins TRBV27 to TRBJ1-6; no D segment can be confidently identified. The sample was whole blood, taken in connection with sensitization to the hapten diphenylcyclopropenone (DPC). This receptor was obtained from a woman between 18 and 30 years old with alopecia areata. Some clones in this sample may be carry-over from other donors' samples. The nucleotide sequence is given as TGTGCCAGCAGTTCACGGTCGGGTTATAATTCACCCCTCCACTTT. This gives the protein CASSSRSGYNSPLHF.